This T cell receptor (beta chain) was profiled in a study of T cell responses to AZD1222 COVID-19 vaccine. This clone has a single count. The antigen is unknown. From germline, CDR1 is SGHNT and CDR2 YYREEE (reference sequence). The CDR3 totals 14 residues. The V and J ends lost 3 bases and 3 bases respectively, with 12 bases between them. Findings of the study overall: Unmutated regions of variants are reportedly targeted by nearly half of spike-specific TCRs. Researchers report vaccine-associated CD4 TCRs spanning spike, with dominance at 160-218 and 743-854. The study sampled repertoires only after the peak T cell response.

Libraries were prepared by immunoSEQ multiplex PCR; TCRdb keeps only in-frame clonotypes and omits some of them. In the table there are 60,000 to 100,000 clones, about nine tenths of which are singletons. The genes are TRBV5-4 and TRBJ1-2; tentative D call: TRBD1 (6 bases). Material: peripheral blood, obtained on day 0 of AZD1222 vaccination. The TCR originated in an adult in good health. CDR3 sequence: CASSSRGADYGYTF. CDR3 nucleotides: TGTGCCAGCAGCTCCAGGGGCGCGGACTATGGCTACACCTTC.